Following are 8 T cell receptor beta chains from one sample sequenced in a study of cytomegalovirus exposure and HLA in healthy donors (dated by TCRdb to about 2017). The library was prepared using the immunoSEQ multiplex PCR assay. The multiplex PCR relied on a mix of 60 forward primers for TCR Vbeta segments and 13 reverse primers for TCR Jbeta segments. Drawn from immuneACCESS, this table holds only the in-frame rearrangements with V and J called that TCRdb kept. Clones are partly lost; checked studies trace under half to an unresolved V gene and leave the rest unexplained. The sample data list about 180,000 clones, and 77% of these were observed just once. The ten most abundant clones make up roughly 3.6% of the sample. Sequenced input: PBMCs. These receptors were collected from a woman aged 60 to 75 in good health and CMV-seropositive.

The chain joins TRBV7-8 to TRBJ1-1; D gene unclear. Trimming left V 5 bases short and J 10 bases short, with 20 bases between. CDR1 is SGHVS, CDR2 FQNEAQ, per germline. The CDR3 is 14 residues long. As DNA, the CDR3 is TGTGCCAGCAGCGCCTCCTCCCCCTCTATATTAGCTTTCTTT. Translating gives CASSASSPSILAFF.

The chain employs TRBV7-9 and TRBJ1-2; D gene uncertain. Trimming took off 1 base at V and 8 bases at J, with 14 bases between the two ends. Germline V gene lookup returns CDR1 SEHNR and CDR2 FQNEAQ (reference sequence). The CDR3 totals 14 residues. The CDR3 DNA is TGTGCCAGCAGCTTAGGCGGGAACCCGGAAGGCTACACCTTC. This sequence encodes CASSLGGNPEGYTF. Variable domain in full (rest from reference TRBV7-9 and TRBJ1-2): DTGVSQNPRHKITKRGQNVTFRCDPISEHNRLYWYRQTLGQGPEFLTYFQNEAQLEKSRLLSDRFSAERPKGSFSTLEIQRTEQGDSAMYLCASSLGGNPEGYTFGSGTRLTVV.

The V and J genes are TRBV9 and TRBJ1-6; 8 positions agree with TRBD1. Germline V lookup: CDR1 SGDLS, CDR2 YYNGEE. This CDR3 has 16 amino acids. Trimming cost V 4 bases and J 5 bases; bases outside gene matches: 8. The CDR3 loop reads CASSRDRLGDNSPLHF. In DNA, the CDR3 is TGTGCCAGCAGCCGGGACAGGTTGGGGGATAATTCACCCCTCCACTTT. Combining the CDR3 with reference TRBV9 and TRBJ1-6 gives the whole variable domain DSGVTQTPKHLITATGQRVTLRCSPRSGDLSVYWYQQSLDQGLQFLIQYYNGEERAKGNILERFSAQQFPDLHSELNLSSLELGDSALYFCASSRDRLGDNSPLHFGNGTRLTVT.

The sample holds a few counts of this clone. The chain employs TRBV7-2 and TRBJ2-5; 7 nucleotides agree with TRBD1. Germline CDR1 and CDR2: SGHTA and FQGNSA. The CDR3 has 16 residues. V shed 5 bases and J 5 bases; nucleotides not matched to a gene: 14. CDR3 region: CASSRHTGERLETQYF. DNA of the CDR3: TGTGCCAGCAGCCGCCACACAGGGGAGAGATTGGAGACCCAGTACTTC.

This chain joins TRBV13 and TRBJ2-3; the match to TRBD2 covers 9 bases. The CDR3 runs to 18 residues. The germline V gene has CDR1 PRHDT and CDR2 FYEKMQ (reference sequence). Trimming cost V 1 base and J 3 bases; bases outside gene matches: 11. The CDR3 DNA reads as TGTGCCAGCAGCTTAGTCGCGGGGCGGGAGGGCCTGACAGATACGCAGTATTTT. Translation gives CASSLVAGREGLTDTQYF.

The chain recombines TRBV28 with TRBJ2-5, with TRBD2 identical over 7 bases. The V segment lost 2 bases and the J segment 5 bases; nucleotides outside the gene matches: 11. The CDR3 has 16 amino acids. Germline V lookup: CDR1 MDHEN, CDR2 SYDVKM. This CDR3 reads CASSLMGRELGETQYF. CDR3 bases: TGTGCCAGCAGTTTAATGGGGCGGGAGCTGGGGGAGACCCAGTACTTC.

There are a few counts of this clone. In DNA form, the CDR3 reads TGTGCCAGCAGTTTAGATGACAGGGGGACGGCTGGGGCTTTCTTT. Amino acids: CASSLDDRGTAGAFF. This rearrangement joins TRBV28 to TRBJ1-1; 9 positions match TRBD1. CDR3 length equals 15 residues. Germline V gene sequence: CDR1 MDHEN, CDR2 SYDVKM. V gave up 2 bases and J gave up 11 bases; unmatched junction bases: 12.

The chain couples TRBV18 to TRBJ1-1; 7 nucleotides align to TRBD1. The CDR3 covers 14 residues. J was trimmed by 0 bases and V by 6 bases; bases with no gene match: 4. From germline, CDR1 is KGHSH and CDR2 LQKENI. CDR3 sequence (DNA): TGTGCCAGCTCGAGGGGGCCGGTGAACACTGAAGCTTTCTTT. Protein product: CASSRGPVNTEAFF.